These 15 T cell receptor beta chains share one sample of origin, sequenced in a study of T cells in women clearing cervical HPV infection. Generated by immunoSEQ multiplex PCR, the TCRdb table keeps only in-frame clones and is missing some. The sample holds tens of thousands of clones. Material for sequencing was blood buffy coat. The receptors stem from a woman between 18 and 69 years old with a cervical HPV16 infection that either progressed to CIN3+ or cleared (not recorded which).

Of note for this clone: Read coverage stops 3 residues before the CDR3 terminus; the germline J gene supplies the remainder. The V call is TRBV29-1, the J call TRBJ2-5; 7 positions match TRBD2. J was trimmed by 4 bases and V by 3 bases; bases with no gene match: 5. Germline CDR1 SQVTM, CDR2 ANQGSEA. The CDR3 runs 13 residues. The CDR3 bases that were read are TGCAGCGTTGATGCTGGGAGGGGAGAGACC. It specifies CSVDAGRGET. The CDR3 as a whole reads CSVDAGRGETQYF.

Here the CDR3 reads CAWSWTGLSRGYTF. The sequenced CDR3 bases are TGTGCCTGGAGTTGGACAGGGCTATCTAGGGGC. The chain combines TRBV30 with TRBJ1-2, with 8 positions matching TRBD1. The DNA ends 3 residues before the CDR3 does, and the rest of the CDR3 is filled in from the germline J gene. This CDR3 is built from 14 residues. Germline loops: CDR1 GTSNPN, CDR2 SVGIG (reference sequence). Full variable domain (remainder filled in from reference TRBV30 and TRBJ1-2): SQTIHQWPATLVQPVGSPLSLECTVEGTSNPNLYWYRQAAGRGLQLLFYSVGIGQISSEVPQNLSASRPQDRQFILSSKKLLLSDSGFYLCAWSWTGLSRGYTFGSGTRLTVV.

Details on this clone: The CDR3 extends 3 residues past the end of the read, so its final part is completed from the germline J gene. The chain uses TRBV7-2 and TRBJ2-3, with D hard to call. CDR3 length equals 15 residues. Germline assignment: CDR1 SGHTA and CDR2 FQGNSA. Trimming took off 0 bases at V and 2 bases at J, with 9 bases between the two ends. This CDR3 reads CASSLARLSTDTQYF. The sequenced CDR3 bases are TGTGCCAGCAGCTTAGCGCGTCTCTCCACAGATACG.

A remark on this clone: With the read ending 3 residues before the CDR3 end, the germline J gene is used to fill in that end. This rearrangement joins TRBV6-2 or TRBV6-3 to TRBJ2-3; the match to TRBD2 covers 12 bases. V lost 0 bases to trimming and J lost 7 bases; unmatched junction nucleotides: 5. Germline CDR1 and CDR2: MNHEY and SVGEGT. This CDR3 spans 16 amino acids. The CDR3 here is CASSYSTSGGGNTQYF. CDR3 DNA, as far as it was read: TGTGCCAGCAGTTACTCGACTAGCGGGGGTGGGAATACG.

Worth noting for this clone: Coverage ceases 3 residues before the CDR3 finishes, and the germline J gene fills in the end. The chain is built from TRBV10-1 and TRBJ2-2; D is perhaps TRBD1 (5 bases). Germline V CDR1 and CDR2: WNHNN, SYGVQD (reference sequence). This CDR3 comprises 12 residues. The CDR3 protein is CASRREGEKLFF. The DNA read from the CDR3 is TGCGCCAGCAGGCGAGAAGGGGAAAAG.

As concerns this clone: The read terminates 3 residues before the CDR3 end, so the remaining end is supplied by the germline J gene. This chain links TRBV6-4 with TRBJ1-1; D ambiguous. CDR3 size: 14 residues. Germline loops: CDR1 MRHNA, CDR2 SNTAGT. The CDR3 sequence: CASSQSGEGHGAFF. The part of the CDR3 DNA that was read is TGTGCCAGCAGCCAATCCGGGGAAGGGCACGGA.

CDR3 DNA (partial): TGTGCCAGCAGCATCGGACAGGGTCGGTCCGAG. Translation gives CASSIGQGRSE. The whole CDR3 reads CASSIGQGRSEQYF. The gene calls are TRBV7-9 and TRBJ2-7; 8 bases are a match to TRBD1. Read coverage stops 3 residues before the CDR3 terminus; the germline J gene supplies the remainder. J was trimmed by 6 bases and V by 5 bases; bases with no gene match: 9. Germline values: CDR1 SEHNR, CDR2 FQNEAQ (reference sequence). CDR3 length: 14 residues.

Note on this clone: The read stops 3 residues short of the end of the CDR3; the missing end is completed from the germline J gene. The V call is TRBV7-3, the J call TRBJ1-2; 8 bases are shared with TRBD1. This CDR3 is 14 amino acids long. Per germline, CDR1 SGHTA and CDR2 FQGTGA. With 0 bases clipped from V and 6 bases from J, the junction kept 3 bases outside the gene matches. The DNA read from the CDR3 is TGTGCCAGCAGCTTAACCCAACAGGGGGATGGC. It encodes CASSLTQQGDG. The whole CDR3 reads CASSLTQQGDGYTF. The full variable domain, with the rest looked up from reference TRBV7-3 and TRBJ1-2, is GAGVSQTPSNKVTEKGKYVELRCDPISGHTALYWYRQSLGQGPEFLIYFQGTGAADDSGLPNDRFFAVRPEGSVSTLKIQRTERGDSAVYLCASSLTQQGDGYTFGSGTRLTVV.

Details on this clone: The CDR3 is cut off 3 residues early in the read; its end comes from the germline J gene. The genes are TRBV20-1 and TRBJ2-7; D is unresolved. CDR1 DFQATT and CDR2 SNEGSKA come from the germline V gene (reference sequence). Trimming stripped 5 bases from V and 3 bases from J, with 8 bases between. This CDR3 has 11 residues. Incomplete CDR3 DNA: TGCAGTGCTTCCCTCGGCTACGAG. Translating gives CSASLGYE. The entire CDR3 protein reads CSASLGYEQYF.

Note on this clone: The read comes to an end 3 residues before the CDR3 does, leaving the germline J gene to fill in the end. The chain has TRBV18 and TRBJ2-4, with a possible D match to TRBD2 (5 bases). The CDR3 totals 16 residues. CDR1 and CDR2 (germline): KGHSH, LQKENI. CDR3 DNA, as far as it was read: TGTGCCAGCTCACCTCAGGACGGTCAGCGGCGCACTGGT. Encoded protein: CASSPQDGQRRTG. The CDR3 as a whole reads CASSPQDGQRRTGQYF.

Points on this clone: The missing CDR3 end, 3 residues past where the read stops, is filled in from the germline J gene. This chain connects TRBV7-8 to TRBJ2-2; TRBD2 agrees at 10 bases. This CDR3 is 16 amino acids long. V lost 1 base and J lost 6; bases outside the gene matches: 5. Germline CDR1 is SGHVS and CDR2 is FQNEAQ. The CDR3 protein is CASSLGLAGVPGELFF. CDR3 DNA, as far as it was read: TGTGCCAGCAGCTTAGGGCTAGCGGGAGTACCCGGGGAG. Full variable domain (outside the CDR3, taken from reference TRBV7-8 and TRBJ2-2): GAGVSQSPRYKVAKRGQDVALRCDPISGHVSLFWYQQALGQGPEFLTYFQNEAQLDKSGLPSDRFFAERPEGSVSTLKIQRTQQEDSAVYLCASSLGLAGVPGELFFGEGSRLTVL.

Comment on this clone: The CDR3 extends 3 residues past the end of the read, so its final part is completed from the germline J gene. This sequence joins TRBV20-1 and TRBJ2-5, with a possible D match to TRBD2 (5 bases). Trimming stripped 0 bases from V and 2 bases from J, with 13 bases between. Germline CDR1 DFQATT, CDR2 SNEGSKA (reference sequence). This CDR3 has 15 amino acids. CDR3 DNA, as far as it was read: TGCAGTGCTAGAGATCTTAGAGCGGTACAAGAGACC. Residues: CSARDLRAVQET. The whole CDR3 protein reads CSARDLRAVQETQYF.

The CDR3 loop reads CASSIVADNQPQHF. CDR3 DNA (partial): TGTGCCAGTAGTATAGTGGCAGACAATCAGCCC. The rearrangement joins TRBV19 to TRBJ1-5, with D unresolved. The sequenced fragment ends 3 residues before the CDR3 boundary, so the rest is inferred from the germline J gene. Germline values: CDR1 LNHDA, CDR2 SQIVND (reference sequence). CDR3 length: 14 amino acids. V lost 1 base and J 3 bases, leaving 7 bases between the germline ends.

Details on this clone: The read finishes 3 residues shy of the CDR3 end, and the germline J gene is used to complete it. This chain connects TRBV6-2 or TRBV6-3 to TRBJ1-3; D ambiguous. Germline assignment: CDR1 MNHEY and CDR2 SVGEGT. CDR3 length equals 13 residues. V was clipped by 4 bases and J by 4 bases, with 8 bases between them. This chain's CDR3 is CASSFFRGNTIYF. The DNA read from the CDR3 is TGTGCCAGCAGTTTCTTCAGGGGAAACACC.

Concerning this clone itself: The read stops 3 residues short of the end of the CDR3; the missing end is completed from the germline J gene. The rearrangement links TRBV2 to TRBJ2-2; D might be TRBD1 (6 bases). The CDR3 has 15 amino acids. Germline CDR1 is SNHLY and CDR2 is FYNNEI. Incomplete CDR3 DNA: TGTGCCAGCAGTGAACTCCGGCCAGGGGATTCACCG. This sequence encodes CASSELRPGDSP. The entire CDR3 is CASSELRPGDSPLFF.